This T cell receptor (beta chain) came from a study of blood T cell repertoires in COVID-19. Turning to the study itself: Acute and convalescent COVID-19 specimens originated in the United States, Italy and Spain. Sources were T cells, B-cell-depleted T cells, or PBMCs; the material itself was cDNA or gDNA.

Study processing details: The assay estimated nucleated cells by amplifying reference gene primers. Generated by immunoSEQ multiplex PCR, the TCRdb table keeps only in-frame clones and is missing some. V and J calls and clone size are given by that table; D and trimming were obtained from the DNA. Counted here are over 150,000 clones, approximately 88% occurring once; the ten biggest clones make up 2.5% to 3%. CDR3 length equals 16 residues. Germline V gives CDR1 SQVTM, CDR2 ANQGSEA. The V end lost 4 bases, the J end lost 0 bases, and 16 bases lay between the germline ends. This rearrangement joins TRBV29-1 to TRBJ2-1; no firm D call. The source of this sequence is a woman aged 60 to 75 with acute or convalescent COVID-19. The specimen was peripheral blood. This CDR3 reads CSVVPADRSSYNEQFF. CDR3 nucleotides: TGCAGCGTTGTCCCGGCGGATAGGAGCTCCTACAATGAGCAGTTCTTC.